Listed below are T cell receptor beta chains from one sample, sequenced in a study of OX40 agonist ivuxolimab in advanced cancers. TCRdb keeps only in-frame clones here, not all; method: immunoSEQ multiplex PCR. The table has roughly 75,000 clones, 85% to 95% seen once; the top ten hold 6.2%. Sequenced material: CD4+ or CD8+ T cells sorted from blood, taken in a trial of the OX40 agonist ivuxolimab. These receptors originate from an adult with an advanced solid tumor such as melanoma, head and neck, liver or kidney cancer. Both conserved end residues are part of each CDR3. D genes are given only for firm matches. Only part of the rows carry a size: once, few, many, or a class if the clone is expanded.

abundance: once
d_gene: NA
j_gene: TRBJ1-6
v_gene: TRBV27
CDR3nt: TGTGCCAGCAGTCCTGTCTCGGCGGGATATAATTCACCCCTCCACTTT
CDR3aa: CASSPVSAGYNSPLHF

abundance: NA
d_gene: NA
j_gene: TRBJ2-7
v_gene: TRBV11-3
CDR3nt: TGTGCCAGCAGCTTAGGGGGGCTCGGCGAGCAGTACTTC
CDR3aa: CASSLGGLGEQYF

abundance: once
d_gene: TRBD2
j_gene: TRBJ2-7
v_gene: TRBV25-1
CDR3nt: TGTGCCAGCAGTGAATCCGGGAGGGGTAACGAGCAGTACTTC
CDR3aa: CASSESGRGNEQYF

abundance: once
d_gene: NA
j_gene: TRBJ1-1
v_gene: TRBV27
CDR3nt: TGTGCCAGCAGTTTATCGGACGGGACTGAAGCTTTCTTT
CDR3aa: CASSLSDGTEAFF

abundance: NA
d_gene: NA
j_gene: TRBJ1-2
v_gene: TRBV27
CDR3nt: TGTGCCAGCAGCAGCTCCGGAGCGGGCGATGGCTACACCTTC
CDR3aa: CASSSSGAGDGYTF

abundance: NA
d_gene: TRBD1
j_gene: TRBJ2-7
v_gene: TRBV9
CDR3nt: TGTGCCAGCAGCTTCCGGGACAGGGCCTACGAGCAGTACTTC
CDR3aa: CASSFRDRAYEQYF

abundance: NA
d_gene: TRBD2
j_gene: TRBJ2-1
v_gene: TRBV9
CDR3nt: TGTGCCAGCAGCGCAACTAGCGGGGGAGATAATGAGCAGTTCTTC
CDR3aa: CASSATSGGDNEQFF

abundance: NA
d_gene: TRBD1
j_gene: TRBJ2-5
v_gene: TRBV29-1
CDR3nt: TGCAGCGCGACAGGGGGCAAATTAGGAGAGACCCAGTACTTC
CDR3aa: CSATGGKLGETQYF

abundance: NA
d_gene: NA
j_gene: TRBJ2-5
v_gene: TRBV30
CDR3nt: TGTGCCTGGAGTACCACGGGATGGTCCCAAGAGACCCAGTACTTC
CDR3aa: CAWSTTGWSQETQYF

abundance: NA
d_gene: TRBD1
j_gene: TRBJ2-5
v_gene: TRBV10-1
CDR3nt: TGCGCCACCCCAAAACAGGGGGAGACGCAAGAGACCCAGTACTTC
CDR3aa: CATPKQGETQETQYF

abundance: NA
d_gene: NA
j_gene: TRBJ1-2
v_gene: TRBV4-3
CDR3nt: TGCGCCAGCAGCCCAGGGCAGACCTCCTATGGCTACACCTTC
CDR3aa: CASSPGQTSYGYTF

abundance: NA
d_gene: TRBD1
j_gene: TRBJ1-2
v_gene: TRBV7-2
CDR3nt: TGTGCCAGCAGCCCGACAGGGGTCAACTATGGCTACACCTTC
CDR3aa: CASSPTGVNYGYTF

abundance: NA
d_gene: TRBD2
j_gene: TRBJ2-1
v_gene: TRBV6-5
CDR3nt: TGTGCCAGCAGTTACTTTCCTAGCGGCTCTTCGGATGAGCAGTTCTTC
CDR3aa: CASSYFPSGSSDEQFF

abundance: NA
d_gene: NA
j_gene: TRBJ2-2
v_gene: TRBV4-1
CDR3nt: TGCGCCAGCAGCCAGGATAACACCGGGGAGCTGTTTTTT
CDR3aa: CASSQDNTGELFF

abundance: NA
d_gene: NA
j_gene: TRBJ2-7
v_gene: TRBV6-1
CDR3nt: TGTGCCAGCGCTTGGAACGAGCAGTACTTC
CDR3aa: CASAWNEQYF

abundance: NA
d_gene: TRBD2
j_gene: TRBJ2-5
v_gene: TRBV7-9
CDR3nt: TGTGCCAGCAGCTACATTAGCGGGAGGGCCGCGGAGACCCAGTACTTC
CDR3aa: CASSYISGRAAETQYF

abundance: NA
d_gene: NA
j_gene: TRBJ1-2
v_gene: TRBV4-3
CDR3nt: TGCGCCAGCAGCCATGAGGGGGAGGGGGCTAACTATGGCTACACCTTC
CDR3aa: CASSHEGEGANYGYTF

abundance: NA
d_gene: NA
j_gene: TRBJ1-5
v_gene: TRBV5-6
CDR3nt: TGTGCCAGCAGCTTCCAGGGATTCAATCAGCCCCAGCATTTT
CDR3aa: CASSFQGFNQPQHF

abundance: NA
d_gene: NA
j_gene: TRBJ2-2
v_gene: TRBV27
CDR3nt: TGTGCCAGCATGGACGGGGGGCACGGGGAGCTGTTTTTT
CDR3aa: CASMDGGHGELFF

abundance: NA
d_gene: NA
j_gene: TRBJ2-7
v_gene: TRBV12-5
CDR3nt: TGTGCTAGTGGTTTGGGGAACTACGAGCAGTACTTC
CDR3aa: CASGLGNYEQYF

abundance: NA
d_gene: NA
j_gene: TRBJ2-2
v_gene: TRBV30
CDR3nt: TGTGCCTGGAGGTGGTACGGGGAGCTGTTTTTT
CDR3aa: CAWRWYGELFF

abundance: NA
d_gene: NA
j_gene: TRBJ1-1
v_gene: TRBV7-9
CDR3nt: TGTGCCAGCAGCTTAAGAGGGGAAGCTTTCTTT
CDR3aa: CASSLRGEAFF

abundance: NA
d_gene: TRBD2
j_gene: TRBJ2-1
v_gene: TRBV27
CDR3nt: TGTGCCAGCAGTTTATTCCCTAGCGGGGGTTACAATGAGCAGTTCTTC
CDR3aa: CASSLFPSGGYNEQFF

abundance: NA
d_gene: NA
j_gene: TRBJ2-7
v_gene: TRBV7-3
CDR3nt: TGTGCCAGCAGCTTCGGACCTTCCTACGAGCAGTACTTC
CDR3aa: CASSFGPSYEQYF

abundance: NA
d_gene: TRBD1
j_gene: TRBJ2-1
v_gene: TRBV7-3
CDR3nt: TGTGCCAGCAGCTCAGAGGGGGCCCCCTACAATGAGCAGTTCTTC
CDR3aa: CASSSEGAPYNEQFF

abundance: NA
d_gene: TRBD1
j_gene: TRBJ1-1
v_gene: TRBV9
CDR3nt: TGTGCCAGCAGCACCCAAGGGGGCTCCCACACTGAAGCTTTCTTT
CDR3aa: CASSTQGGSHTEAFF

abundance: NA
d_gene: TRBD2
j_gene: TRBJ2-7
v_gene: TRBV13
CDR3nt: TGTGCCAGCAGCTTAGGCGGGACTAGCGGGTGGGACGGCGAGCAGTACTTC
CDR3aa: CASSLGGTSGWDGEQYF

abundance: once
d_gene: TRBD1
j_gene: TRBJ1-1
v_gene: TRBV29-1
CDR3nt: TGCAGCGTCTGGGACAGGGGAGAAGCTTTCTTT
CDR3aa: CSVWDRGEAFF

abundance: once
d_gene: NA
j_gene: TRBJ2-5
v_gene: TRBV21-1
CDR3nt: TGTGCCAGCAGCAAACTGACTAGCGGGGGCCCAGGGGAGACCCAGTACTTC
CDR3aa: CASSKLTSGGPGETQYF

abundance: NA
d_gene: NA
j_gene: TRBJ2-5
v_gene: TRBV27
CDR3nt: TGTGCCAGCAGTTTAGTAGCGGAGCAAGAGACCCAGTACTTC
CDR3aa: CASSLVAEQETQYF

abundance: NA
d_gene: TRBD2
j_gene: TRBJ2-7
v_gene: TRBV13
CDR3nt: TGTGCCAGCAGCCAAGGGACTAGCGGATTCTACGAGCAGTACTTC
CDR3aa: CASSQGTSGFYEQYF

abundance: NA
d_gene: NA
j_gene: TRBJ2-7
v_gene: TRBV5-8
CDR3nt: TGTGCCAGCAGCTTGCCAGGGAACGAGCAGTACTTC
CDR3aa: CASSLPGNEQYF

abundance: once
d_gene: NA
j_gene: TRBJ1-1
v_gene: TRBV4-1
CDR3nt: TGCGCCAGCAGCCAAGATCTAATGGTCAGGGTTGAAGCTTTCTTT
CDR3aa: CASSQDLMVRVEAFF

abundance: NA
d_gene: NA
j_gene: TRBJ2-3
v_gene: TRBV7-6
CDR3nt: TGTGCCAGCAGCCCCGGCCCGGACAGCACAGATACGCAGTATTTT
CDR3aa: CASSPGPDSTDTQYF

abundance: NA
d_gene: NA
j_gene: TRBJ2-3
v_gene: TRBV29-1
CDR3nt: TGCAGCGTTGACAGGGATAATACGCAGTATTTT
CDR3aa: CSVDRDNTQYF

abundance: NA
d_gene: NA
j_gene: TRBJ1-4
v_gene: TRBV27
CDR3nt: TGTGCCAGCAGTCTGGGTTTTGCTTCAGCTAATGAAAAACTGTTTTTT
CDR3aa: CASSLGFASANEKLFF

abundance: NA
d_gene: NA
j_gene: TRBJ1-5
v_gene: TRBV2
CDR3nt: TGTGCCAGCAGAGGACCGCCTCAGCCCCAGCATTTT
CDR3aa: CASRGPPQPQHF

abundance: once
d_gene: TRBD2
j_gene: TRBJ2-5
v_gene: TRBV2
CDR3nt: TGTGCCAGCAGTGAACTAGCGGGAACGGGGGAGACCCAGTACTTC
CDR3aa: CASSELAGTGETQYF

abundance: NA
d_gene: TRBD1
j_gene: TRBJ2-7
v_gene: TRBV6-5
CDR3nt: TGTGCCAGCAGTTACGGGGACAGTCCCTACGAGCAGTACTTC
CDR3aa: CASSYGDSPYEQYF

abundance: NA
d_gene: TRBD1
j_gene: TRBJ1-2
v_gene: TRBV5-6
CDR3nt: TGTGCCAGCAGTCCGGGACAGACTATCTATGGCTACACCTTC
CDR3aa: CASSPGQTIYGYTF